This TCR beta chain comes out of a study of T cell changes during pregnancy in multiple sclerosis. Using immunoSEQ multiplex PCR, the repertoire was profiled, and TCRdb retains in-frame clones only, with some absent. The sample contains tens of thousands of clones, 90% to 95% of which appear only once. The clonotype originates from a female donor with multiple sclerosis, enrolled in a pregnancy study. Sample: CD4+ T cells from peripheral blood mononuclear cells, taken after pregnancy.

DNA for the CDR3: TGTGCCAGCAGCGTAGAGGCGGGTTATGGCACAGATACGCAGTATTTT. This translates into CASSVEAGYGTDTQYF. The genes are TRBV9 and TRBJ2-3; maybe TRBD2 (5 bases). The CDR3 length is 16 residues. Germline V gene data show CDR1 as SGDLS and CDR2 as YYNGEE. Deletions cut 0 bases from V and 1 base from J, with 12 bases between.